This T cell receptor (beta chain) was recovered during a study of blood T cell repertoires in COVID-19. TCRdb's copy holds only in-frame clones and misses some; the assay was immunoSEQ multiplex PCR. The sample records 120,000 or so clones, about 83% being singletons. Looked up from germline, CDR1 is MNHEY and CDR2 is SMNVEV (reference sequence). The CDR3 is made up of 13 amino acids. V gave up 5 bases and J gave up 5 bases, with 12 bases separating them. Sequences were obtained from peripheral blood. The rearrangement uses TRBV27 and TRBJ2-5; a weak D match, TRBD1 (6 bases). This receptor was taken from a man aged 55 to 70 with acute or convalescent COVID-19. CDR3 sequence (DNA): TGTGCCAGCAGTCTCACAGGGTACGAGACCCAGTACTTC. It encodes CASSLTGYETQYF.